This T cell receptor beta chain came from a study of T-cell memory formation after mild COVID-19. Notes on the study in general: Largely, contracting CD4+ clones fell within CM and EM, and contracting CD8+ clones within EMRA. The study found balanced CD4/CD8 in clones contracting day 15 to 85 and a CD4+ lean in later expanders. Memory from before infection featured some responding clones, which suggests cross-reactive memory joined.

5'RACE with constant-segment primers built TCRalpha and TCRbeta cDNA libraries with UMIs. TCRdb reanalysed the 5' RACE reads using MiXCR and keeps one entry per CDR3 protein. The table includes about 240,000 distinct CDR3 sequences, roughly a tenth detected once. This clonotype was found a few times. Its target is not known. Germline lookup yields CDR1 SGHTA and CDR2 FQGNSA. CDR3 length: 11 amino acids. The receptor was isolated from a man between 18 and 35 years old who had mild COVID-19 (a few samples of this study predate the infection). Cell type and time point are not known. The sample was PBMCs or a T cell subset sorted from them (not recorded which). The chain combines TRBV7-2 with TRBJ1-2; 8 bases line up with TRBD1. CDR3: CGTGSTYGYTF. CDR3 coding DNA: TGTGGGACAGGGAGTACCTATGGCTACACCTTC.